Given below is one T cell receptor beta chain in context. What it binds is not known. Libraries were prepared by immunoSEQ multiplex PCR; TCRdb keeps only in-frame clonotypes and omits some of them. In the table there are about 18,000 clones, over 80% of which are singletons. Germline loops: CDR1 SGHNT, CDR2 YENEEA. The V end was cut by 5 bases, the J end by 0 bases, with 22 bases between. The CDR3 contains 18 residues. These data originate in a study of neoadjuvant nivolumab and ipilimumab in lung cancer. Study details: Nivolumab 3 mg/kg was given days 1, 15 and 29, plus ipilimumab 1 mg/kg day 1 in combination. Overall study findings and caveats: Resected-tumor TCR richness correlated positively with pretherapy blood richness.

The V call is TRBV11-3, the J call TRBJ1-1; D is perhaps TRBD1 (6 bases). Sequencing was performed on peripheral blood, taken before neoadjuvant nivolumab, alone or with ipilimumab. This TCR was sampled from an adult with non-small cell lung cancer. The CDR3 sequence is CASSPYPPGHLMNTEAFF. DNA for the CDR3: TGTGCCAGCAGCCCTTATCCGCCGGGACACCTTATGAACACTGAAGCTTTCTTT. Drawing the rest from reference TRBV11-3 and TRBJ1-1, the complete variable domain is EAGVVQSPRYKIIEKKQPVAFWCNPISGHNTLYWYLQNLGQGPELLIRYENEEAVDDSQLPKDRFSAERLKGVDSTLKIQPAELGDSAVYLCASSPYPPGHLMNTEAFFGQGTRLTVV.